These T cell receptor beta chains were read from a single sample in a study of blood T cell repertoires in COVID-19. The repertoire was sequenced with immunoSEQ multiplex PCR; TCRdb's copy has only in-frame clones and lacks some. The sample lists about 250,000 clones, 88% occurring once. The specimen sequenced was peripheral blood. These receptors all stem from a woman younger than 45 with COVID-19, enrolled during active disease. Both conserved end residues are part of each CDR3. D genes are given only for firm matches. Size values are once, few and many counts, or a class for expanded clones, and some rows have none.

CDR3aa: CASSVATGHAYEQYF; CDR3nt: TGTGCCAGCAGCGTAGCAACAGGGCACGCCTACGAGCAGTACTTC; v_gene: TRBV2; d_gene: -; j_gene: TRBJ2-7; abundance: -
CDR3aa: CASSSSTGTGEGGYTF; CDR3nt: TGTGCCAGCAGCTCTTCCACCGGGACAGGGGAGGGAGGCTACACCTTC; v_gene: TRBV5-5; d_gene: TRBD1; j_gene: TRBJ1-2; abundance: -
CDR3aa: CASRSTGKETQYF; CDR3nt: TGCGCCAGCAGGTCAACAGGGAAAGAGACCCAGTACTTC; v_gene: TRBV4-1; d_gene: -; j_gene: TRBJ2-5; abundance: -
CDR3aa: CASSQTGNRETQYF; CDR3nt: TGTGCCAGCAGCCAGACAGGGAATCGAGAGACCCAGTACTTC; v_gene: TRBV2; d_gene: TRBD1; j_gene: TRBJ2-5; abundance: -
CDR3aa: CASSSTGTRGNTIYF; CDR3nt: TGTGCCAGCAGTTCGACGGGAACTCGGGGAAACACCATATATTTT; v_gene: TRBV6-6; d_gene: -; j_gene: TRBJ1-3; abundance: once
CDR3aa: CASSLVAPGELFF; CDR3nt: TGTGCCAGCAGCTTAGTTGCGCCCGGGGAGCTGTTTTTT; v_gene: TRBV7-9; d_gene: -; j_gene: TRBJ2-2; abundance: -
CDR3aa: CASSQDAQGLSYNEQFF; CDR3nt: TGCGCCAGCAGCCAAGATGCCCAGGGTCTTTCCTACAATGAGCAGTTCTTC; v_gene: TRBV4-1; d_gene: -; j_gene: TRBJ2-1; abundance: -
CDR3aa: CASSPTGGMNTEAFF; CDR3nt: TGTGCCAGTAGTCCGACAGGCGGCATGAACACTGAAGCTTTCTTT; v_gene: TRBV19; d_gene: -; j_gene: TRBJ1-1; abundance: -
CDR3aa: CSVSGGPQNIQYF; CDR3nt: TGCAGCGTGTCGGGAGGGCCTCAAAACATTCAGTACTTC; v_gene: TRBV29-1; d_gene: TRBD2; j_gene: TRBJ2-4; abundance: -
CDR3aa: CASSLEGTGATEAFF; CDR3nt: TGTGCCAGCAGTCTGGAGGGGACAGGGGCCACTGAAGCTTTCTTT; v_gene: TRBV6-2/TRBV6-3; d_gene: TRBD1; j_gene: TRBJ1-1; abundance: -
CDR3aa: CASSLAGFNTGELFF; CDR3nt: TGTGCCAGCAGCTTGGCGGGATTTAACACCGGGGAGCTGTTTTTT; v_gene: TRBV11-2; d_gene: -; j_gene: TRBJ2-2; abundance: -
CDR3aa: CASSQDLGTSEATGEQFF; CDR3nt: TGTGCCAGCAGCCAAGATCTTGGGACTAGCGAGGCTACGGGCGAGCAGTTCTTC; v_gene: TRBV3-1/TRBV3-2; d_gene: TRBD2; j_gene: TRBJ2-1; abundance: -
CDR3aa: CASSRSAGGSYEQYF; CDR3nt: TGTGCCAGCAGTCGGTCAGCGGGGGGATCCTACGAGCAGTACTTC; v_gene: TRBV6-2/TRBV6-3; d_gene: TRBD2; j_gene: TRBJ2-7; abundance: -
CDR3aa: CASSLGQGRAEAFF; CDR3nt: TGTGCCAGCAGCTTAGGACAGGGCCGCGCTGAAGCTTTCTTT; v_gene: TRBV11-3; d_gene: TRBD1; j_gene: TRBJ1-1; abundance: -
CDR3aa: CATSRERGRNTGELFF; CDR3nt: TGTGCCACCAGCAGAGAGCGGGGTCGGAACACCGGGGAGCTGTTTTTT; v_gene: TRBV15; d_gene: -; j_gene: TRBJ2-2; abundance: -
CDR3aa: CASSYGGVWDTQYF; CDR3nt: TGTGCCAGCAGTTACGGGGGGGTTTGGGATACGCAGTATTTT; v_gene: TRBV6-5; d_gene: TRBD2; j_gene: TRBJ2-3; abundance: -
CDR3aa: CASRKQGDEQFF; CDR3nt: TGTGCCAGCAGAAAACAGGGGGATGAGCAGTTCTTC; v_gene: TRBV6-6; d_gene: TRBD1; j_gene: TRBJ2-1; abundance: -